The next 18 T cell receptor beta chains were all read from a single sample in a study of shared clonotypes between healthy human individuals. Clones were read by immunoSEQ multiplex PCR, and TCRdb kept only the in-frame ones, dropping some. The data show 2.3 million or so clones, roughly 93% seen once. The sample comprised naive CD4+ T cells from PBMCs. Subset specified: CD45RA+ positively selected. These TCRs come from a young man in good health. Some clones in this sample may be carry-over from other donors' samples.

The V gene is TRBV10-3, the J gene TRBJ1-2; the D gene is possibly TRBD1 (5 bases). V lost 4 bases and J 5 bases, leaving 17 bases between the germline ends. CDR3 length: 15 residues. Germline-derived CDR1 and CDR2 are ENHRY and SYGVKD. The CDR3 region is CAISATGTATYGYTF. Here the CDR3 DNA reads TGTGCCATCAGTGCAACCGGGACGGCTACGTATGGCTACACCTTC.

This chain joins TRBV4-2 and TRBJ2-7, with D unresolved. The CDR3 is 15 residues long. V lost 0 bases, J lost 0 bases, and 9 bases lay in between. Germline loops: CDR1 LGHNA, CDR2 YNFKEQ. In DNA form, the CDR3 reads TGTGCCAGCAGCCAAGAGGTCGATTACTCCTACGAGCAGTACTTC. It translates to CASSQEVDYSYEQYF.

J is TRBJ1-2 and V is TRBV15, with no clear D. This CDR3 is built from 12 residues. V dropped 3 bases and J dropped 7 bases, with 9 bases sitting between them. CDR1 is LNHNV and CDR2 is YYDKDF in the germline V gene (reference sequence). In DNA form, the CDR3 reads TGTGCCACCAGCAGGGACGGGCCTGGCTACACCTTC. Its translation is CATSRDGPGYTF.

The V and J genes are TRBV4-1 and TRBJ2-5, with D perhaps TRBD2 (5 bases). This CDR3 contains 14 residues. Germline CDR1 is MGHRA and CDR2 is YSYEKL. Deletions cut 4 bases from V and 4 bases from J, with 13 bases between. CDR3 sequence: CASSPLGETETQYF. The DNA of the CDR3 is TGCGCCAGCAGCCCACTCGGGGAGACAGAGACCCAGTACTTC.

The V and J genes are TRBV6-1 and TRBJ2-7, with 7 bases aligning to TRBD1. V shed 7 bases and J 2 bases; nucleotides not matched to a gene: 5. This CDR3 contains 13 residues. The germline gives CDR1 MNHNS, CDR2 SASEGT. The CDR3 sequence: CASKQGLAYEQYF. CDR3 in DNA: TGTGCCAGCAAACAGGGGCTAGCCTACGAGCAGTACTTC.

The chain carries TRBV11-2 and TRBJ1-2; D gene ambiguous. Trimming stripped 5 bases from V and 1 base from J, with 17 bases between. CDR1 SGHAT and CDR2 FQNNGV come from the germline V gene. This CDR3 region has 16 residues. Written as DNA, the CDR3 is TGTGCCAGCAGCCTACGAGCTACTCCCATTAACTATGGCTACACCTTC. Amino acid sequence: CASSLRATPINYGYTF. The complete variable domain, with remaining parts taken from reference TRBV11-2 and TRBJ1-2, reads EAGVAQSPRYKIIEKRQSVAFWCNPISGHATLYWYQQILGQGPKLLIQFQNNGVVDDSQLPKDRFSAERLKGVDSTLKIQPAKLEDSAVYLCASSLRATPINYGYTFGSGTRLTVV.

This chain links TRBV4-2 with TRBJ2-6; 10 nucleotides line up with TRBD2. Trimming at V came to 1 base and at J to 0 bases, leaving 6 bases not matched to a gene. The CDR3 is 19 amino acids. Germline lookup yields CDR1 LGHNA and CDR2 YNFKEQ. CDR3 loop: CASSQALAGANSGANVLTF. CDR3 sequence (DNA): TGTGCCAGCAGCCAAGCCCTAGCGGGAGCCAACTCTGGGGCCAACGTCCTGACTTTC.

This sequence joins TRBV7-2 and TRBJ2-5, with D perhaps matching TRBD1 (6 bases). Trimming took off 6 bases at V and 5 bases at J, with 25 bases between the two ends. The CDR3 is 17 residues long. From germline, CDR1 is SGHTA and CDR2 FQGNSA. Here the CDR3 DNA reads TGTGCCAGCAGGTCTGGACAGTATGCGATAACACGCGAGACCCAGTACTTC. This encodes CASRSGQYAITRETQYF.

This chain links TRBV9 with TRBJ2-1; a weak D match, TRBD2 (6 bases). The CDR3 sequence is 14 residues long. Germline CDR1 and CDR2: SGDLS and YYNGEE. Trimming removed 0 bases at V and 5 bases at J, with 9 bases between. This chain's CDR3 is CASSVAGRNNEQFF. The CDR3 coding sequence is TGTGCCAGCAGCGTAGCGGGGAGGAACAATGAGCAGTTCTTC.

The chain combines TRBV9 with TRBJ2-7, with D perhaps TRBD1 (5 bases). Germline V lookup: CDR1 SGDLS, CDR2 YYNGEE. This CDR3 spans 14 amino acids. V was clipped by 2 bases and J by 0 bases, with 9 bases between them. The CDR3 nucleotides read TGTGCCAGCAGCGTCCAAGGGGTCTCCTACGAGCAGTACTTC. Translating gives CASSVQGVSYEQYF.

This chain uses TRBV7-9 with TRBJ1-1, with 7 nucleotides matching TRBD1. Per the germline V gene, CDR1 is SEHNR and CDR2 is FQNEAQ (reference sequence). CDR3 length: 17 residues. The J segment lost 0 bases and the V segment lost 4 bases, leaving 11 bases of the junction unmatched. CDR3 sequence reads: CASSSDRLVEVNTEAFF. The CDR3 DNA is TGTGCCAGCAGCTCGGACAGGTTAGTAGAGGTGAACACTGAAGCTTTCTTT.

The rearrangement joins TRBV6-9 to TRBJ2-1; no firm D call. The CDR3 runs 9 residues. Trimming shortened V by 9 bases and J by 9 bases, and 6 bases separated the two germline ends. The germline V gene encodes CDR1 MNHGY and CDR2 SVAAGI. CDR3 nucleotide sequence: TGTGCCAGGAAAAGTGAGCAGTTCTTC. Translating it yields CARKSEQFF.

The table lists this clone with a few counts. V usage is TRBV7-3 and J usage is TRBJ2-7, with D possibly matching TRBD2 (6 bases). CDR1 and CDR2 (germline): SGHTA, FQGTGA. Trimming pared 5 bases from V and 4 bases from J, leaving 12 bases between. The CDR3 runs to 13 residues. CDR3 bases: TGTGCCAGCAGCCAACAGGCGGGGTACGAGCAGTACTTC. Amino acids: CASSQQAGYEQYF.

In this sample, this clone turned up a few times. The same CDR3 is also encoded by other DNA sequences in this sample. J is TRBJ1-1 and V is TRBV15; weak D call: TRBD1 (5 bases). This CDR3 is built from 13 residues. Germline lookup yields CDR1 LNHNV and CDR2 YYDKDF (reference sequence). The V and J ends lost 2 bases and 1 base respectively, with 5 bases between them. In DNA form, the CDR3 reads TGTGCCACCAGCAGACAGGGGAACACTGAAGCTTTCTTT. The encoded protein is CATSRQGNTEAFF.

This chain uses TRBV6-1 with TRBJ2-3; 9 bases agree with TRBD1. V was pared by 9 bases and J by 3 bases, with 4 bases of the junction left unmatched. This CDR3 region has 13 residues. Germline V lookup: CDR1 MNHNS, CDR2 SASEGT. This CDR3 is CASDRGRTDTQYF. The CDR3, as DNA: TGTGCCAGTGACAGGGGGAGGACAGATACGCAGTATTTT.

The chain is built from TRBV29-1 and TRBJ2-4; a weak D match, TRBD2 (6 bases). Trimming took 6 bases from V and 11 from J, leaving 17 bases between them. There are 12 residues in the CDR3. The germline gives CDR1 SQVTM, CDR2 ANQGSEA. As DNA, the CDR3 is TGCAGCGTCGTAGTCGGAGGGGTGGTTCAGTACTTC. Amino acids: CSVVVGGVVQYF.

About this clone: Other DNA sequences of this sample code for an identical CDR3. This chain connects TRBV5-6 to TRBJ2-7, with 14 bases matching TRBD2. V gave up 4 bases and J gave up 2 bases; unmatched junction bases: 2. This CDR3 is built from 15 residues. CDR1 and CDR2 (germline): SGHDT, YYEEEE. In DNA, the CDR3 is TGTGCCAGCAGCCGGGGACTAGCGGGAGCCTACGAGCAGTACTTC. Translating gives CASSRGLAGAYEQYF.

The chain carries TRBV28 and TRBJ1-2; weak D call: TRBD1 (5 bases). The CDR3 consists of 16 residues. V was cut by 5 bases and J by 4 bases, with 20 bases left in between. Germline V gene sequence: CDR1 MDHEN, CDR2 SYDVKM. CDR3 in amino acids: CASSQYGTTASYGYTF. The CDR3 bases are TGTGCCAGCAGTCAGTACGGAACGACAGCCAGCTATGGCTACACCTTC.